Below, 12 T cell receptor beta chains from the same sample are listed, as sequenced in a study of blood T cell repertoires in COVID-19. TCRdb's copy holds only in-frame clones and misses some; the assay was immunoSEQ multiplex PCR. This repertoire shows 250,000 to 350,000 clones, around 87% found once; its top ten account for around 4.5%. The sequenced sample consisted of PBMCs or T cells enriched from blood (not recorded which). The receptors stem from a woman aged 18-35 years with acute COVID-19.

This chain connects TRBV19 to TRBJ2-5; TRBD2 might be the D (6 bases). The CDR3 consists of 14 residues. Germline V lookup: CDR1 LNHDA, CDR2 SQIVND (reference sequence). V gave up 3 bases and J gave up 5 bases, with 13 bases separating them. The CDR3 DNA follows: TGTGCCAGTAGTATCCCCGGGAGTCCGGAGACCCAGTACTTC. This sequence encodes CASSIPGSPETQYF.

The table lists this clone with a few counts. The rearrangement uses TRBV24-1 and TRBJ2-1; weak D call: TRBD2 (6 bases). V lost 2 bases to trimming and J lost 2 bases, with 15 bases between them. There are 17 residues in the CDR3. The germline V gene has CDR1 KGHDR and CDR2 SFDVKD. The CDR3 reads CATSDSKLASAYNEQFF. The CDR3, as DNA: TGTGCCACCAGTGATTCGAAGTTGGCTAGCGCCTACAATGAGCAGTTCTTC.

The chain couples TRBV28 to TRBJ2-1; the D gene is possibly TRBD1 (6 bases). CDR3 size: 13 residues. V was clipped by 5 bases and J by 8 bases, with 13 bases between them. The germline V gene has CDR1 MDHEN and CDR2 SYDVKM. The CDR3 nucleotides read TGTGCCAGCAGTCCGTGGACAGCGGATGAGCAGTTCTTC. Residues: CASSPWTADEQFF.

The chain is built from TRBV7-3 and TRBJ1-1; a possible D gene is TRBD1 (6 bases). The CDR3 is 15 residues long. V was shortened by 5 bases and J by 4 bases, with 17 bases between the two germline ends. Germline V CDR1 and CDR2: SGHTA, FQGTGA. In DNA form, the CDR3 reads TGTGCCAGCAGCCCTAACAGGGCAATAGGCACTGAAGCTTTCTTT. It yields the protein CASSPNRAIGTEAFF.

The J gene is TRBJ1-1, the V gene TRBV27; 7 bases match TRBD1. From germline, CDR1 is MNHEY and CDR2 SMNVEV (reference sequence). CDR3 length: 13 amino acids. After removal of 6 bases from V and 1 base from J, the junction contained 2 bases not matched to a gene. The DNA for the CDR3 is TGTGCCAGCAGCCGACAGGGGAACACTGAAGCTTTCTTT. Residues: CASSRQGNTEAFF.

The V and J genes are TRBV5-1 and TRBJ2-7; TRBD1 aligns across 12 bases. With 3 bases clipped from V and 7 bases from J, the junction kept 5 bases outside the gene matches. CDR1 is SGHRS, CDR2 YFSETQ, per germline. This CDR3 is 14 amino acids long. CDR3 bases: TGCGCCAGCAGCTCAGGGACAGGGGGCCTAGAGCAGTACTTC. Translated: CASSSGTGGLEQYF.

V usage is TRBV19 and J usage is TRBJ2-7; D call uncertain. Trimming removed 3 bases at V and 6 bases at J, with 9 bases between. CDR3 size: 12 residues. Germline CDR1 LNHDA, CDR2 SQIVND (reference sequence). CDR3 sequence: CASSMRTGEQYF. CDR3 coding DNA: TGTGCCAGTAGTATGAGAACGGGCGAGCAGTACTTC.

CDR3 bases: TGTGCCACCAAATCTGGGCTAGCGGGAGGGCAAAATGAGCAGTTCTTC. Translating gives CATKSGLAGGQNEQFF. This rearrangement joins TRBV19 to TRBJ2-1; 12 bases agree with TRBD2. CDR1 and CDR2 (germline): LNHDA, SQIVND (reference sequence). The CDR3 spans 16 residues. Trimming took 10 bases from V and 7 from J; bases not matched to a gene: 14.

The chain has TRBV3-1 (or the pseudogene TRBV3-2) and TRBJ1-6; a weak D match, TRBD1 (5 bases). Trimming left V 5 bases short and J 0 bases short, with 8 bases between. Germline V gives CDR1 LGHDT, CDR2 YNNKEL (reference sequence). CDR3 size: 15 residues. CDR3 in DNA: TGTGCCAGCAGCGATGACAGCTCCTATAATTCACCCCTCCACTTT. Translated, it gives CASSDDSSYNSPLHF.

The chain carries TRBV13 and TRBJ1-3; 8 bases map to TRBD1. This CDR3 has 15 amino acids. Germline V gene data show CDR1 as PRHDT and CDR2 as FYEKMQ (reference sequence). After removal of 5 bases from V and 3 bases from J, the junction contained 6 bases not matched to a gene. In DNA form, the CDR3 reads TGTGCCAGCAGCGCGCGACAGGGGTTTGGAAACACCATATATTTT. Translating it yields CASSARQGFGNTIYF.

This sequence joins TRBV27 and TRBJ2-5; D is perhaps TRBD2 (6 bases). From germline, CDR1 is MNHEY and CDR2 SMNVEV (reference sequence). V was cut by 3 bases and J by 5 bases, with 10 bases left in between. The CDR3 is 13 amino acids. The CDR3 region has the DNA TGTGCCAGCAGTTTCTTAGGGAGGGAGACCCAGTACTTC. Translation gives CASSFLGRETQYF.

The rearrangement uses TRBV11-3 and TRBJ2-2, with TRBD2 identical over 8 bases. Germline V gene data show CDR1 as SGHNT and CDR2 as YENEEA. V was clipped by 6 bases and J by 2 bases; unmatched bases: 11. There are 17 residues in the CDR3. CDR3 sequence: CASSHDPAGVNTGELFF. CDR3 DNA sequence: TGTGCCAGCAGTCACGACCCAGCGGGAGTTAACACCGGGGAGCTGTTTTTT.